The 5 T cell receptor beta chains below come from one sample, sequenced in a study of CD8 T cells in ankylosing spondylitis. TCRdb re-called the 5' RACE reads with MiXCR, one entry per CDR3 protein. The table shows some 33,000 distinct CDR3 sequences, with 14% occurring only once. Sequencing was done on a sample of blood. The receptors here all came from a male donor with ankylosing spondylitis or in good health (not recorded which).

A few counts support this clonotype. The rearrangement joins TRBV6-6 to TRBJ1-1; D uncertain. This CDR3 comprises 13 residues. V lost 0 bases and J 11 bases, leaving 13 bases between the germline ends. Germline V lookup: CDR1 MNHNY, CDR2 SVGAGI (reference sequence). The DNA of the CDR3 is TGTGCCAGCAGTTACTCGATCCCTCAGATGGCTTTCTTT. This sequence encodes CASSYSIPQMAFF.

This clonotype is labeled medium-sized. The chain is built from TRBV5-1 and TRBJ1-1; TRBD1 might be the D (6 bases). The ends were cut back, 5 bases at V and 4 bases at J, with 12 bases in the middle. Germline V gives CDR1 SGHRS, CDR2 YFSETQ. The CDR3 length is 13 residues. CDR3 in amino acids: CASRHTGITEAFF. CDR3 coding DNA: TGCGCCAGCAGACATACAGGGATCACTGAAGCTTTCTTT.

The chain recombines TRBV12-3 or TRBV12-4 with TRBJ2-1; tentatively, D is TRBD1 or TRBD2 (5 bases each). V was pared by 5 bases and J by 0 bases, with 11 bases between. The CDR3 consists of 15 residues. Here the CDR3 DNA reads TGTGCCAGCAGTCGGGACGCAAGCTCCTACAATGAGCAGTTCTTC. It encodes CASSRDASSYNEQFF.

This clonotype was observed at least ten times. The V call is TRBV5-1, the J call TRBJ2-3; D remains ambiguous. The CDR3 length is 13 residues. V lost 7 bases and J 6 bases, leaving 15 bases between the germline ends. Germline loops: CDR1 SGHRS, CDR2 YFSETQ. The CDR3 is CASALDAWDTQYF. The CDR3 DNA follows: TGCGCCAGCGCCTTGGACGCGTGGGATACGCAGTATTTT.

This chain connects TRBV6-5 to TRBJ2-1, with D possibly TRBD1 on 6 matching bases. V was trimmed by 8 bases and J by 6 bases, leaving 11 bases between them. The germline CDR1 and CDR2 sequences are MNHEY and SVGAGI. The CDR3 covers 12 residues. The CDR3 sequence is CASGKGGNEQFF. In nucleotides, the CDR3 is TGTGCCAGCGGGAAAGGGGGCAATGAGCAGTTCTTC.